The rows below give T cell receptor beta chains drawn from one sample of a study of siplizumab effects on memory and regulatory T cells. Assay used: immunoSEQ multiplex PCR; TCRdb lists only in-frame clones, some missing. The data contain fewer than 120,000 clones, about nine tenths of them singletons. The sample taken for sequencing was CD4+ T cells sorted from blood. The receptors come from a human donor in good health. Each CDR3 is given with its conserved first and last residue. Clone size is stated in some rows and not others, as once, few, many or a class when expanded.

j_call	v_call	clone_size	cdr3_aa
TRBJ2-7	TRBV7-9	.	CASSPYGGSGYEQYF
TRBJ2-3	TRBV5-1	.	CASSPGGGTDTQYF
TRBJ2-7	TRBV9	once	CASSEGPTSSYEQYF
TRBJ2-1	TRBV7-9	.	CASSLTRTSRSEQFF
TRBJ1-3	TRBV11-3	.	CASSKGSGNTIYF
TRBJ1-2	TRBV29-1	.	CSVSQGGNYGYTF
TRBJ2-1	TRBV11-2	.	CASSSRIGGNEQFF
TRBJ1-2	TRBV6-5	.	CASSPFGVHGYTF
TRBJ1-1	TRBV5-1	once	CASSSWTGGNTEAFF
TRBJ1-5	TRBV5-8	once	CASSLGQNQPQHF
TRBJ2-2	TRBV7-8	few	CASSLVVSTGELFF
TRBJ2-6	TRBV2	.	CATSGANVLTF
TRBJ2-3	TRBV19	.	CASSTGQGGDTQYF
TRBJ2-6	TRBV5-4	.	CASSFGSSGANVLTF
TRBJ1-5	TRBV5-1	.	CASSLTALKGQPQHF
TRBJ2-5	TRBV7-2	few	CASSQGQGVGKTQYF
TRBJ1-3	TRBV7-2	.	CASSLGQQGNTIYF
TRBJ1-4	TRBV9	once	CASSVSPLTGLLATNEKLFF
TRBJ2-2	TRBV18	.	CASSPTAWELFF
TRBJ1-2	TRBV19	.	CASREQGGGFNYGYTF
TRBJ1-2	TRBV27	.	CASSSLLRDRTTNYGYTF
TRBJ2-2	TRBV7-9	.	CASTPPGTANTGELFF
TRBJ2-5	TRBV5-1	.	CASSQRTGGHQNQETQYF
TRBJ1-5	TRBV10-3	.	CAISESTGGNQPQHF
TRBJ1-2	TRBV29-1	.	CSVEDIRQRSYGYTF
TRBJ1-2	TRBV6-5	.	CASSYGGANYGYTF
TRBJ2-5	TRBV5-4	.	CASSLQGLETQYF
TRBJ2-5	TRBV30	.	CAWVVPGTETQYF
TRBJ2-5	TRBV7-8	.	CASSADRQETQYF
TRBJ1-6	TRBV6-1	.	CASLDRSNSPLHF
TRBJ1-4	TRBV10-2	.	CASSANSAGTEKLFF
TRBJ1-5	TRBV11-2	.	CASSLDFGGQPQHF
TRBJ1-2	TRBV2	.	CASSVGIDYGYTF
TRBJ1-2	TRBV5-4	.	CASSSGGTTGYTF
TRBJ2-7	TRBV6-5	.	CASSYQYRGIYEQYF
TRBJ2-3	TRBV5-1	.	CASSSDSSDTQYF
TRBJ2-1	TRBV29-1	.	CSVGLLTDYRDEQFF
TRBJ2-2	TRBV9	once	CASSVDTGRTGELFF
TRBJ1-1	TRBV29-1	.	CSASGTGLNTEAFF
TRBJ1-2	TRBV5-1	.	CASTPGVAGYGYTF
TRBJ1-5	TRBV6-5	.	CASNPEGGSNQPQHF